This T cell receptor (beta chain) was identified during a study of post-analysis software for immune sequencing data. Findings and limits, study-wide: When compared against controls, multiple sclerosis patients showed significantly lower normalized Chao1 diversity. TRBV5-6, TRBV5-1 and TRBV20-1 were among several TRBV segments more frequent in patients than controls.

This CDR3 has 18 amino acids. The authors incorporated unique molecular identifiers into the TCR beta cDNA libraries. Some 450,000 cDNA molecules were recovered from an input of about 0.9 to 11 million T cells. Using its own MiXCR run on the PCR reads, TCRdb lists one record per CDR3 protein. The sample yields 820,000 or so distinct CDR3 sequences, about 57% seen once. On this clonotype: Its antigen remains unidentified.

Sequencing used blood. The chain links TRBV21-1 to TRBJ2-7; no check of the table's D call, TRBD2, against the DNA was made. TRBV21-1 is a pseudogene segment. The source of this sequence is a girl aged 10-17 years with multiple sclerosis. This chain's CDR3 is CASKDPGLAGGHLYEQYF. The CDR3 region has the DNA TGTGCCAGCAAAGATCCGGGACTAGCGGGAGGACACCTTTACGAGCAGTACTTC.